This T cell receptor beta chain was captured in a study of T cell changes during pregnancy in multiple sclerosis. Germline assignment: CDR1 LNHNV and CDR2 YYDKDF (reference sequence). This CDR3 comprises 15 residues. V was trimmed by 0 bases and J by 0 bases, leaving 7 bases between them. Sequenced by immunoSEQ multiplex PCR; TCRdb stores in-frame clones only, minus some. The sample has about 68,000 clones, roughly 92% seen once. The chain employs TRBV15 and TRBJ2-3; possible D gene TRBD1, 5 bases. The receptor's source is a female donor in good health, enrolled as a control in a pregnancy study. This sample comprised peripheral blood, obtained after pregnancy. Here the CDR3 reads CATSREGDSTDTQYF. In DNA form, the CDR3 reads TGTGCCACCAGCAGAGAAGGGGATAGCACAGATACGCAGTATTTT.